These T cell receptor beta chains were read from a single sample in a study of radiotherapy plus CTLA-4 blockade in lung cancer. Repertoires were generated with immunoSEQ multiplex PCR, while TCRdb's copy carries only in-frame clones and drops some. This sample yields approximately 65,000 clones, of which 60% to 80% are seen a single time; approximately 4.5% belongs to the top ten. Sequences were derived from peripheral blood, sampled from a patient treated with radiotherapy plus ipilimumab. The source of these receptors is a human donor with non-small cell lung cancer who had a complete response to radiotherapy plus ipilimumab. Both conserved end residues are part of each CDR3. D genes are given only for firm matches. Rows may omit the clone size; those that give it use once, few, many or a size class.

J gene | clone size | D gene | V gene | CDR3 protein | CDR3 DNA
TRBJ2-2 | . | . | TRBV6-1 | CASSVRPGPPPGELFF | TGTGCCAGCAGTGTACGACCGGGACCTCCCCCCGGGGAGCTGTTTTTT
TRBJ2-7 | . | . | TRBV18 | CASSPRGYEQYF | TGTGCCAGCTCACCACGGGGCTACGAGCAGTACTTC
TRBJ2-1 | . | TRBD2 | TRBV15 | CATSYKPGLAGGSTSGKYNEQFF | TGTGCCACCAGCTATAAACCGGGACTAGCGGGAGGGTCCACTTCCGGGAAATACAATGAGCAGTTCTTC
TRBJ2-1 | . | . | TRBV25-1 | CASSARLGPYNEQFF | TGTGCCAGCAGTGCTCGGTTGGGCCCCTACAATGAGCAGTTCTTC
TRBJ1-6 | . | TRBD1 | TRBV7-8 | CASTEGQGLYSPLHF | TGTGCCAGCACCGAAGGACAGGGTCTTTATTCACCCCTCCACTTT
TRBJ2-6 | . | . | TRBV7-2 | CASSFMKISGANVLTF | TGTGCCAGCAGCTTCATGAAGATCTCTGGGGCCAACGTCCTGACTTTC
TRBJ1-1 | . | TRBD1 | TRBV19 | CASSIDGDRANTEAFF | TGTGCCAGTAGTATAGATGGGGACAGGGCGAACACTGAAGCTTTCTTT
TRBJ2-3 | few | . | TRBV7-9 | CASSLQGWSTDTQYF | TGTGCCAGCAGCTTACAGGGTTGGAGCACAGATACGCAGTATTTT
TRBJ1-2 | . | . | TRBV6-1 | CASTPGVNYGYTF | TGTGCCAGCACCCCCGGAGTAAACTATGGCTACACCTTC
TRBJ2-1 | . | TRBD2 | TRBV4-1 | CASARLGLAKDEQFF | TGCGCCAGCGCTCGCCTTGGACTAGCGAAAGATGAGCAGTTCTTC
TRBJ1-2 | . | . | TRBV2 | CASTGRRNANYGYTF | TGTGCCAGCACGGGACGGCGAAATGCTAACTATGGCTACACCTTC
TRBJ2-1 | . | TRBD1 | TRBV2 | CASVRTGEQFF | TGTGCCAGCGTGAGGACAGGGGAGCAGTTCTTC
TRBJ2-3 | once | . | TRBV29-1 | CSVGRADTQYF | TGCAGCGTTGGGAGGGCAGATACGCAGTATTTT
TRBJ2-4 | few | . | TRBV27 | CASSLGSARENIQYF | TGTGCCAGCAGTCTAGGATCGGCGCGGGAAAACATTCAGTACTTC
TRBJ1-3 | few | . | TRBV18 | CASSPTTGGTGLAGNTIYF | TGTGCCAGCTCACCGACGACGGGGGGCACAGGGCTAGCTGGAAACACCATATATTTT
TRBJ2-7 | . | . | TRBV14 | CASSRGNHEQYF | TGTGCCAGCAGCCGGGGAAATCACGAGCAGTACTTC
TRBJ1-1 | . | . | TRBV12-1 | CASSFCIVGTIPLNTEAFF | TGTGCCAGCAGCTTTTGTATCGTCGGGACCATTCCTTTGAACACTGAAGCTTTCTTT
TRBJ2-5 | . | . | TRBV5-1 | CASSWAGGETQYF | TGCGCCAGCAGCTGGGCCGGGGGCGAGACCCAGTACTTC
TRBJ1-6 | . | . | TRBV4-3 | CASSQVGSRSPLHF | TGCGCCAGCAGCCAAGTAGGGTCGCGTTCGCCCCTCCACTTT
TRBJ1-1 | few | . | TRBV5-1 | CASSLEGLMNTEAFF | TGCGCCAGCAGCTTGGAGGGTCTCATGAACACTGAAGCTTTCTTT